This TCR beta chain originates from a study of OX40 agonist ivuxolimab in advanced cancers. Turning to the overall study: Ivuxolimab was a fully human IgG2 agonistic monoclonal antibody targeting the costimulatory receptor OX40 (CD134). Patients were allowed to have had prior anti-PD-1, anti-PD-L1 or anti-CTLA-4 therapy, and approximately 40% of the dose-escalation patients had been treated with checkpoint inhibitors. Partial responses occurred in three dose-escalation patients, of whom one had hepatocellular carcinoma and two had cutaneous melanoma. Peripheral TCRbeta sequencing aimed to test whether ivuxolimab altered TCR sequence diversity and caused clonal T-cell expansion. The paper reports the monotherapy dose-escalation portion (N of about 50 patients) of the phase I ivuxolimab trial. Of the approximately 54 patients in dose escalation, 19 had hepatocellular carcinoma, approximately 15 had melanoma, 9 had renal cell carcinoma and 9 had head and neck cancer. Intravenous ivuxolimab was administered to patients every 2 weeks at six dose levels: 0.01, 0.1, 0.3, 1.5, 3 and 10 mg/kg. The dose-escalation cohort was 82.7% male with a mean age of about 54 years, ranging from roughly 23 to 79. Summary of the overall study and its limitations: Clonal expansion of both CD4+ and CD8+ blood T cells was observed from baseline to week 6 at doses 0.1 to 3.0 mg/kg. Low levels of normalized T-cell clonal expansion were also shown by some nonresponding patients. The antigen specificity of the peripheral T cells that underwent clonal expansion was not determined. In partial responders in the 0.1-3.0 mg/kg groups, normalized peripheral clonal expansion was found to be among the lowest, especially among CD8+ T cells. After ivuxolimab, CD8+ T cells had more expanded clones than CD4+ T cells on average.

With respect to this clone: Its antigen is not yet known. There are no base qualities to consult, and no much larger clone falls within one base.

Patients with autoimmune disease history or receiving systemic immunosuppression were excluded from the trial. Peripheral blood for TCR sequencing was collected from all dose cohorts at baseline, on cycle 4 day 1, and on cycle 7 day 1. Samples came from an open-label, multicenter, first-in-human phase I dose-escalation trial of ivuxolimab. Adults with locally advanced or metastatic melanoma, renal cell carcinoma, hepatocellular carcinoma or head and neck squamous cell carcinoma were enrolled in the trial. Before TCR sequencing, CD4+ and CD8+ T cells were separately sorted from peripheral blood. To sequence the TCRbeta CDR3 region, genomic DNA was isolated from the sorted cells. TCRbeta CDR3 regions were sequenced using the immunoSEQ Assay. TCRdb's version of the immuneACCESS table is confined to in-frame rearrangements and falls short of the full clone set. An unresolved V gene accounts for under half of the shortfall where checked; the remainder is of unknown origin. Present in this sample are about 71,000 clones, about 81% of which were seen just once. The top ten constitute about 5% of the sample.

The clonotype was recovered from an adult with an advanced solid tumor such as melanoma, head and neck, liver or kidney cancer. Sequences were derived from CD4+ or CD8+ T cells sorted from blood, sampled in a trial of the OX40 agonist ivuxolimab.

The CDR3 is CSASTQGTQYF. The DNA sequence is given as TGCAGTGCCTCAACCCAGGGTACGCAGTATTTT. The rearrangement joined TRBV20-1 to TRBJ2-3; TRBD1 is possibly the D segment (5 matching bases). The V end loses 6 bases and the J end loses 8 bases, and a stretch of 12 bases separates them. As encoded in the germline V gene (reference sequence), CDR1 is DFQATT while CDR2 is SNEGSKA. Measured from the cysteine to the phenylalanine, the CDR3 is 11 residues long. Only the CDR3 portion is preserved as DNA: 33 bases, with reading frame beginning at the first base.